The 13 T cell receptor beta chains below all came from one sample that was sequenced in a study of graft-versus-host responses after intestinal transplantation. TCRdb's copy holds only in-frame clones and misses some; the assay was immunoSEQ multiplex PCR. The table lists some 140,000 clones, around nine tenths of them singletons. Antigen specificity for these receptors is unknown. Sequencing used unstimulated CD4+ T cells sorted from spleen or lymph node cells, obtained before intestinal transplant. Receptor source: a human donor who received an intestinal transplant.

The J gene is TRBJ2-1, the V gene TRBV6-5; D remains ambiguous. The CDR3 is 12 amino acids. The germline gives CDR1 MNHEY, CDR2 SVGAGI. Trimming removed 8 bases from V and 4 bases from J, with 9 bases in between. In DNA, the CDR3 is TGTGCCAGCCCTTATAAATACAATGAGCAGTTCTTC. Amino acid sequence: CASPYKYNEQFF.

The chain employs TRBV18 and TRBJ1-2; maybe TRBD1 (5 bases). V lost 0 bases and J 6 bases, leaving 17 bases between the germline ends. From germline, CDR1 is KGHSH and CDR2 LQKENI. The CDR3 totals 16 residues. CDR3 protein: CASSPPEAGLGDGYTF. DNA of the CDR3: TGTGCCAGCTCACCACCCGAAGCAGGGTTAGGGGATGGCTACACCTTC. The full variable domain, in which reference TRBV18 and TRBJ1-2 provide the parts outside the CDR3, is NAGVMQNPRHLVRRRGQEARLRCSPMKGHSHVYWYRQLPEEGLKFMVYLQKENIIDESGMPKERFSAEFPKEGPSILRIQQVVRGDSAAYFCASSPPEAGLGDGYTFGSGTRLTVV.

The genes are TRBV7-3 and TRBJ2-3, with D unclear. This CDR3 region has 15 residues. The V gene's germline CDR1 is SGHTA and CDR2 FQGTGA. Trimming pared 2 bases from V and 2 bases from J, leaving 11 bases between. CDR3: CASSLGPANTDTQYF. CDR3 bases: TGTGCCAGCAGCTTAGGTCCCGCTAACACAGATACGCAGTATTTT.

The gene calls are TRBV27 and TRBJ2-1, with 10 bases matching TRBD1. V lost 4 bases to trimming and J lost 5 bases; unmatched junction nucleotides: 5. The germline V gene encodes CDR1 MNHEY and CDR2 SMNVEV (reference sequence). The CDR3 contains 15 residues. CDR3 bases: TGTGCCAGCAGTTGGGGACAGGGGACTCACAATGAGCAGTTCTTC. It specifies CASSWGQGTHNEQFF.

This chain connects TRBV2 to TRBJ2-7; 8 bases agree with TRBD2. The germline V gene has CDR1 SNHLY and CDR2 FYNNEI. This CDR3 region has 14 residues. V lost 6 bases to trimming and J lost 1 base; unmatched junction nucleotides: 5. CDR3 nucleotide sequence: TGTGCCAGCAGGAGCGGGAGTATTTCCTACGAGCAGTACTTC. Protein: CASRSGSISYEQYF. Looking up the rest from reference TRBV2 and TRBJ2-7 gives the full variable domain: EPEVTQTPSHQVTQMGQEVILRCVPISNHLYFYWYRQILGQKVEFLVSFYNNEISEKSEIFDDQFSVERPDGSNFTLKIRSTKLEDSAMYFCASRSGSISYEQYFGPGTRLTVT.

This chain uses TRBV6-5 with TRBJ1-2; tentatively, D is TRBD1 (6 bases). V was trimmed by 5 bases and J by 1 base, leaving 11 bases between them. The germline V gene encodes CDR1 MNHEY and CDR2 SVGAGI. The CDR3 has 14 residues. CDR3 bases: TGTGCCAGCAGTCGGACAGCTAATAACTATGGCTACACCTTC. This sequence encodes CASSRTANNYGYTF.

V usage is TRBV2 and J usage is TRBJ2-3; 7 bases agree with TRBD2. This CDR3 has 15 residues. V lost 8 bases, J lost 0 bases, and 8 bases stayed unmatched. The germline V gene has CDR1 SNHLY and CDR2 FYNNEI. The DNA for the CDR3 is TGTGCCAGCCCCAGCGGGAACGGGAGCACAGATACGCAGTATTTT. Encoded protein: CASPSGNGSTDTQYF. Using reference TRBV2 and TRBJ2-3 for the parts outside the CDR3, the full variable domain is EPEVTQTPSHQVTQMGQEVILRCVPISNHLYFYWYRQILGQKVEFLVSFYNNEISEKSEIFDDQFSVERPDGSNFTLKIRSTKLEDSAMYFCASPSGNGSTDTQYFGPGTRLTVL.

V and J are TRBV4-1 and TRBJ1-5; weak D call: TRBD1 (6 bases). The CDR3 spans 14 residues. CDR1 and CDR2 from the germline V gene are MGHRA and YSYEKL. V was pared by 4 bases and J by 5 bases, with 12 bases between. The CDR3 bases are TGCGCCAGCAGCCGGATACAGGGTGATCAGCCCCAGCATTTT. Translating gives CASSRIQGDQPQHF.

This chain links TRBV28 with TRBJ2-1; weak D call: TRBD2 (6 bases). CDR1 and CDR2 (germline): MDHEN, SYDVKM. The CDR3 has 13 amino acids. V shed 5 bases and J shed 10 bases, with 15 bases lying between them. CDR3 region: CASSDGTSSEQFF. Here the CDR3 DNA reads TGTGCCAGCAGTGACGGGACTTCCTCCGAGCAGTTCTTC.

The gene calls are TRBV29-1 and TRBJ2-1; no reliable D call. The CDR3 extends over 14 amino acids. The germline CDR1 and CDR2 sequences are SQVTM and ANQGSEA. Trimming stripped 3 bases from V and 8 bases from J, with 17 bases between. The CDR3 loop reads CSVERWPPRDEQFF. CDR3 DNA: TGCAGCGTTGAGAGGTGGCCGCCCCGGGATGAGCAGTTCTTC.

The chain employs TRBV7-2 and TRBJ2-3; 10 bases map to TRBD2. Germline V gives CDR1 SGHTA, CDR2 FQGNSA. Losses at the gene ends were 3 bases for V and 8 bases for J; bases not matched to a gene: 17. The CDR3 has 18 amino acids. CDR3 nucleotide sequence: TGTGCCAGCAGCTTTCGAGGGCTAGCGGGAGTGGGGGATGGTACGCAGTATTTT. It encodes CASSFRGLAGVGDGTQYF.

The rearrangement joins TRBV29-1 to TRBJ2-5; D might be TRBD1 (6 bases). CDR3 size: 13 residues. Trimming stripped 4 bases from V and 1 base from J, with 10 bases between. Germline V gene data show CDR1 as SQVTM and CDR2 as ANQGSEA. The CDR3 here is CSVGGQLQETQYF. CDR3 bases: TGCAGCGTTGGTGGACAGCTCCAAGAGACCCAGTACTTC. Complete variable domain (other parts from reference TRBV29-1 and TRBJ2-5): SAVISQKPSRDICQRGTSLTIQCQVDSQVTMMFWYRQQPGQSLTLIATANQGSEATYESGFVIDKFPISRPNLTFSTLTVSNMSPEDSSIYLCSVGGQLQETQYFGPGTRLLVL.

This rearrangement joins TRBV10-3 to TRBJ1-2, with a possible D match to TRBD1 (5 bases). The germline V gene has CDR1 ENHRY and CDR2 SYGVKD. V dropped 11 bases and J dropped 7 bases, with 20 bases sitting between them. This CDR3 comprises 13 residues. CDR3 protein: CAAQGPERGGYTF. In DNA form, the CDR3 reads TGTGCCGCTCAGGGACCTGAGAGGGGTGGCTACACCTTC.